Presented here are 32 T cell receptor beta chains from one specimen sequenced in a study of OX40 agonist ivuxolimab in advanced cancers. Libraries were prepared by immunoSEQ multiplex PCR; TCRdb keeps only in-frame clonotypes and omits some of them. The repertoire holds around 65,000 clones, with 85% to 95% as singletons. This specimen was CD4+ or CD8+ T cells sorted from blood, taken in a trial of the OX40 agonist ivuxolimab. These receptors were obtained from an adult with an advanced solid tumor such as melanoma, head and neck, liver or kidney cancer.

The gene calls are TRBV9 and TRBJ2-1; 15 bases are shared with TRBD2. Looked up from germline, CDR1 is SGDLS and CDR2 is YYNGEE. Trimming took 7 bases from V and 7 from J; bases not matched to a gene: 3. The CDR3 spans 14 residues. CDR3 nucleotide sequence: TGTGCCAGCGGACTAGCGGGGGGGAGGAATGAGCAGTTCTTC. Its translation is CASGLAGGRNEQFF. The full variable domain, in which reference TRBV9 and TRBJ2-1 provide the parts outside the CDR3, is DSGVTQTPKHLITATGQRVTLRCSPRSGDLSVYWYQQSLDQGLQFLIQYYNGEERAKGNILERFSAQQFPDLHSELNLSSLELGDSALYFCASGLAGGRNEQFFGPGTRLTVL.

The CDR3 loop is CASSWAGVTYEQYF. The CDR3, as DNA: TGTGCCAGCAGCTGGGCAGGGGTCACCTACGAGCAGTACTTC. The chain employs TRBV7-9 and TRBJ2-7, with D possibly being TRBD1 (6 bases). Deletions cut 4 bases from V and 2 bases from J, with 12 bases between. The CDR3 spans 14 residues. Germline CDR1 SEHNR, CDR2 FQNEAQ (reference sequence).

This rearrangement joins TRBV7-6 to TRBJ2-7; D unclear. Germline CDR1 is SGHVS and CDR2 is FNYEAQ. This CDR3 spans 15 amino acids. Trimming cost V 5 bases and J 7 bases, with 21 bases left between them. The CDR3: CASSPPGGDLREQYF. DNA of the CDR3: TGTGCCAGCAGCCCACCCGGTGGCGATTTGAGGGAGCAGTACTTC.

CDR3 residues: CASSMLTGITDTQYF. The CDR3, as DNA: TGTGCCAGTAGTATGCTGACAGGGATCACAGATACGCAGTATTTT. V usage is TRBV19 and J usage is TRBJ2-3, with 7 bases aligning to TRBD1. The V gene end was trimmed by 3 bases and the J gene end by 2 bases; junction bases not matched to a gene: 5. CDR3 length: 15 amino acids. CDR1 LNHDA and CDR2 SQIVND come from the germline V gene (reference sequence).

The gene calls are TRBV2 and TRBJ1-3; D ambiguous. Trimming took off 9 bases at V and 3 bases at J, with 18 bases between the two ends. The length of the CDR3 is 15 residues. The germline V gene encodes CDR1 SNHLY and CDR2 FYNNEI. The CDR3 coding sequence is TGTGCCAGACTACTCACCGGACGGAATGGAAACACCATATATTTT. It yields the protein CARLLTGRNGNTIYF. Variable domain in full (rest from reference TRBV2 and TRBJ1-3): EPEVTQTPSHQVTQMGQEVILRCVPISNHLYFYWYRQILGQKVEFLVSFYNNEISEKSEIFDDQFSVERPDGSNFTLKIRSTKLEDSAMYFCARLLTGRNGNTIYFGEGSWLTVV.

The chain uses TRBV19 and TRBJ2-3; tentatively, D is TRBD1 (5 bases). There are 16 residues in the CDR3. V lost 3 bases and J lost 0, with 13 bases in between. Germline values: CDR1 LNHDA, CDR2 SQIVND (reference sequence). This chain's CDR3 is CASSIDRFPSTDTQYF. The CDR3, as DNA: TGTGCCAGTAGTATTGACAGATTTCCTAGCACAGATACGCAGTATTTT.

The CDR3, as DNA: TGTGCCAGCAGCCCCCCGTTAGGGCCTGAAGAGACCCAGTACTTC. Its protein product is CASSPPLGPEETQYF. The rearrangement links TRBV7-9 to TRBJ2-5, with D hard to call. Trimming shortened V by 5 bases and J by 3 bases, and 16 bases separated the two germline ends. CDR1 is SEHNR and CDR2 is FQNEAQ in the germline V gene (reference sequence). CDR3 length equals 15 residues.

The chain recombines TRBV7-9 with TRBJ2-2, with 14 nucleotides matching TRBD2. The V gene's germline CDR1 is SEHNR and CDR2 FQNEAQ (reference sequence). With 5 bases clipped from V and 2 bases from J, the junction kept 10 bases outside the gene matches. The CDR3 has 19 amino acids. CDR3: CASSREPGLAGVNTGELFF. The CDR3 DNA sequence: TGTGCCAGCAGCAGAGAGCCGGGACTAGCGGGAGTTAACACCGGGGAGCTGTTTTTT. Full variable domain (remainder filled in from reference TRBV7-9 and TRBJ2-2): DTGVSQNPRHKITKRGQNVTFRCDPISEHNRLYWYRQTLGQGPEFLTYFQNEAQLEKSRLLSDRFSAERPKGSFSTLEIQRTEQGDSAMYLCASSREPGLAGVNTGELFFGEGSRLTVL.

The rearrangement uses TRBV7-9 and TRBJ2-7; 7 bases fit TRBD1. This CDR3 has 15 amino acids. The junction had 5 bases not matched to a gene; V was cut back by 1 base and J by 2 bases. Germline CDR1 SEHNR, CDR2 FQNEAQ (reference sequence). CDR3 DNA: TGTGCCAGCAGCTTAGTAAAGGGACAGCCCTACGAGCAGTACTTC. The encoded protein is CASSLVKGQPYEQYF.

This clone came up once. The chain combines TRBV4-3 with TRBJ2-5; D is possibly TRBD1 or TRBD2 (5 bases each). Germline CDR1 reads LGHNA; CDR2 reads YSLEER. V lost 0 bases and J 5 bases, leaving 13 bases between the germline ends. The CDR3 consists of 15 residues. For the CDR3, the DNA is TGCGCCAGCAGCCAAGACGGGGTAGGGGATGAGACCCAGTACTTC. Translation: CASSQDGVGDETQYF.

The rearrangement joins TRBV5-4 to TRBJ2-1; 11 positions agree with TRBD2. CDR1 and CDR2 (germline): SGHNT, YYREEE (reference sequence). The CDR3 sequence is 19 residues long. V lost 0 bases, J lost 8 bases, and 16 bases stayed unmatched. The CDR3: CASSLAALTSGAGRDEQFF. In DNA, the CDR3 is TGTGCCAGCAGCTTGGCCGCTCTGACTAGCGGGGCGGGCAGGGATGAGCAGTTCTTC.

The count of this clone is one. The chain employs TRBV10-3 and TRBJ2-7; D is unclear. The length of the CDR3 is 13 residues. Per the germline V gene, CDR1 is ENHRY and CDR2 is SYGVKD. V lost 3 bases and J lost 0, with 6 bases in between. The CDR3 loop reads CAISDGGSYEQYF. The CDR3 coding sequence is TGTGCCATCAGTGACGGCGGCTCCTACGAGCAGTACTTC.

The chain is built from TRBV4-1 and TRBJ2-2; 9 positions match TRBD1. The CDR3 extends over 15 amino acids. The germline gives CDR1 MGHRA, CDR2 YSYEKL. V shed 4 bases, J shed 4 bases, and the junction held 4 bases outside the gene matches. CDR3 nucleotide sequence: TGCGCCAGCAGCCTGGGACAGGGCCCCACCGGGGAGCTGTTTTTT. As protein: CASSLGQGPTGELFF.

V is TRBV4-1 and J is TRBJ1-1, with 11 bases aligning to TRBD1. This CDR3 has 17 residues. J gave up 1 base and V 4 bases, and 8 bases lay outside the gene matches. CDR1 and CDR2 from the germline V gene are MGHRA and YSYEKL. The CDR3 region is CASSRGKDRGPNTEAFF. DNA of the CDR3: TGCGCCAGCAGCCGAGGAAAGGACAGGGGGCCGAACACTGAAGCTTTCTTT.

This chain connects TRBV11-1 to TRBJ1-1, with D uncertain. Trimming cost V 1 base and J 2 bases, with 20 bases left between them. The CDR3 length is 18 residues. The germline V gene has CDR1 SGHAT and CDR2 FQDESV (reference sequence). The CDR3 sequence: CASSLDPEVLTVNTEAFF. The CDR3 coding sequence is TGTGCCAGCAGCTTAGACCCAGAGGTGCTAACAGTAAACACTGAAGCTTTCTTT.

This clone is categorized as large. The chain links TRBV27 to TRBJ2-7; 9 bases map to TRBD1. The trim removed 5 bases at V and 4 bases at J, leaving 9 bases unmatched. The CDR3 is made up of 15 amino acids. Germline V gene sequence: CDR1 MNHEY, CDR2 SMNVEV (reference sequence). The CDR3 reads CASSPGQGMKYEQYF. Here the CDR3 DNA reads TGTGCCAGCAGTCCCGGACAGGGGATGAAATACGAGCAGTACTTC.

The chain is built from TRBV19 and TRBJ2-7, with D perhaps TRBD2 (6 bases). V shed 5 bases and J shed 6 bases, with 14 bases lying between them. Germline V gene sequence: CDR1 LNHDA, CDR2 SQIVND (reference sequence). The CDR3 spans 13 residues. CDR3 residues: CASSWGGISEQYF. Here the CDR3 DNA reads TGTGCCAGTAGTTGGGGCGGGATCTCCGAGCAGTACTTC.

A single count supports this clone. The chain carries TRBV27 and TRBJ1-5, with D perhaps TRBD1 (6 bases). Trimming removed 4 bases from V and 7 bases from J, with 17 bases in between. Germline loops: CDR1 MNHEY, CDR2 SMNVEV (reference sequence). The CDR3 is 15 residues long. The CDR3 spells CASSSTFGGLQPQHF. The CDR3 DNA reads TGTGCCAGCAGTTCAACCTTCGGGGGGCTACAGCCCCAGCATTTT.

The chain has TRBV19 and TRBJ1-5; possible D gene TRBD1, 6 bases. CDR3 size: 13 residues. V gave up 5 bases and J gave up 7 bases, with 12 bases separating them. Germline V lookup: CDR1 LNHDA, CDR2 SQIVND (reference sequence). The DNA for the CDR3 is TGTGCCAGTAGTTACGGGGGCACGCAGCCCCAGCATTTT. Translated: CASSYGGTQPQHF.

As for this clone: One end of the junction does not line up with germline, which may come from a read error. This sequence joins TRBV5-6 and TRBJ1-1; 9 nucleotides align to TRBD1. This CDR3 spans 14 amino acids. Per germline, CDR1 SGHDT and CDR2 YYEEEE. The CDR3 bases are TGTGCCAGCAGCTGGGACAGGGAGAACGCTGAAGCTTTCTTT. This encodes CASSWDRENAEAFF.

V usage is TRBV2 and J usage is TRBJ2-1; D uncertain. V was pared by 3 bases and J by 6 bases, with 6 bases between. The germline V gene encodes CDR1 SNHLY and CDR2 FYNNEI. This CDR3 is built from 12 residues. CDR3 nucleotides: TGTGCCAGCAGTGATTTAACCAATGAGCAGTTCTTC. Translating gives CASSDLTNEQFF.

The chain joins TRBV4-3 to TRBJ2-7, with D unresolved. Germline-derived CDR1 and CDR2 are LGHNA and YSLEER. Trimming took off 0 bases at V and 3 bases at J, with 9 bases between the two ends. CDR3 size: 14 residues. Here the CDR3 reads CASSQDGSDYEQYF. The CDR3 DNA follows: TGCGCCAGCAGCCAAGATGGCAGTGACTACGAGCAGTACTTC.

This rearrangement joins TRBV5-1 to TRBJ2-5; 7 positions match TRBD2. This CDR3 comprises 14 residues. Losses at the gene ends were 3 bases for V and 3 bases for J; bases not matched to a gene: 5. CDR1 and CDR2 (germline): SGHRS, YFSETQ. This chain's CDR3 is CASSSPGLKETQYF. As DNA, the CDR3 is TGCGCCAGCAGCTCGCCGGGACTAAAAGAGACCCAGTACTTC.

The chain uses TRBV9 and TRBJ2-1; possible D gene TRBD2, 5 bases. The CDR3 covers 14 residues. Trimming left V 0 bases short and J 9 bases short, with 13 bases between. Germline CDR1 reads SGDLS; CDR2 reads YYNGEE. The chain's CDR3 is CASSVGTPGGEQFF. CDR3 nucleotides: TGTGCCAGCAGCGTAGGGACTCCCGGCGGTGAGCAGTTCTTC.

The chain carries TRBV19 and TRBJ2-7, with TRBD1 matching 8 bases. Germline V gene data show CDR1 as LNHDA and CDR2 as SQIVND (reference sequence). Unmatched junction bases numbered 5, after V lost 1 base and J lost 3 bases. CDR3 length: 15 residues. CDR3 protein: CASSIVQGVIYEQYF. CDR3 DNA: TGTGCCAGTAGTATAGTACAGGGGGTAATCTACGAGCAGTACTTC.

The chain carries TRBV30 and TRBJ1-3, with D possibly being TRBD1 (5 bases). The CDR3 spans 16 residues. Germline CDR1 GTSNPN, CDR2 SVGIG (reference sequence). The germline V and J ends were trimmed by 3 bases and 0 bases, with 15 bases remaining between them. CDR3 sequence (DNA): TGTGCCTGGAGAGTAAGGGGCTTACTCTCTGGAAACACCATATATTTT. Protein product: CAWRVRGLLSGNTIYF.

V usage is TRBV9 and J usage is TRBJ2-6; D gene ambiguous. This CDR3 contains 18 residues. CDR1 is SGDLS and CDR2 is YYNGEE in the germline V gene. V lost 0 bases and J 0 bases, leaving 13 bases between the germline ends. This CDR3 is CASSVAVNLTSGANVLTF. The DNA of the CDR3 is TGTGCCAGCAGCGTAGCGGTAAACCTCACCTCTGGGGCCAACGTCCTGACTTTC.

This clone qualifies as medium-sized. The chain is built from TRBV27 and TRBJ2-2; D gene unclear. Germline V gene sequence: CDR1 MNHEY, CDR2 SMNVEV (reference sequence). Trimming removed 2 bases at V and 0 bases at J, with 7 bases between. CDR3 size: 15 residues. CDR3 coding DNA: TGTGCCAGCAGTTTACTATCAACGAACACCGGGGAGCTGTTTTTT. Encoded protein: CASSLLSTNTGELFF.

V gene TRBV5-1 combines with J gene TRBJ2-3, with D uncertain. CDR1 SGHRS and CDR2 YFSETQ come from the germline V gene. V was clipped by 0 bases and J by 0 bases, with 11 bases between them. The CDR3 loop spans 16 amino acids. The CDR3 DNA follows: TGCGCCAGCAGCTTGGTAATATATACTAGCACAGATACGCAGTATTTT. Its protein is CASSLVIYTSTDTQYF.

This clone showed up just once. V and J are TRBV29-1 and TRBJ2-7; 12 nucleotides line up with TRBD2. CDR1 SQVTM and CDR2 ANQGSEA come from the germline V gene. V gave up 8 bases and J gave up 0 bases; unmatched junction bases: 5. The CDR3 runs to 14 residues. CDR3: CSFETSGSSYEQYF. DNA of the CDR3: TGCAGCTTCGAGACTAGCGGGAGCTCCTACGAGCAGTACTTC.

The CDR3 coding sequence is TGCGCCAGCAGCCAAGAAGGTTTCGGGTCCGGGGGCTACGAGCAGTACTTC. Translating gives CASSQEGFGSGGYEQYF. The genes are TRBV4-3 and TRBJ2-7, with a possible D match to TRBD2 (6 bases). CDR3 size: 17 residues. Per the germline V gene, CDR1 is LGHNA and CDR2 is YSLEER. Between the trimmed V and J ends, which lost 0 bases and 3 bases, there was a span of 18 bases.

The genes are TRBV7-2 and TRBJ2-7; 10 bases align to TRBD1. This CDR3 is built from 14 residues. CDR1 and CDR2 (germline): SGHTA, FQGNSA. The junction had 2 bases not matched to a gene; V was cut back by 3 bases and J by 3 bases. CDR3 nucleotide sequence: TGTGCCAGCAGCTTTTGGACAGGGGGCTACGAGCAGTACTTC. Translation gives CASSFWTGGYEQYF.